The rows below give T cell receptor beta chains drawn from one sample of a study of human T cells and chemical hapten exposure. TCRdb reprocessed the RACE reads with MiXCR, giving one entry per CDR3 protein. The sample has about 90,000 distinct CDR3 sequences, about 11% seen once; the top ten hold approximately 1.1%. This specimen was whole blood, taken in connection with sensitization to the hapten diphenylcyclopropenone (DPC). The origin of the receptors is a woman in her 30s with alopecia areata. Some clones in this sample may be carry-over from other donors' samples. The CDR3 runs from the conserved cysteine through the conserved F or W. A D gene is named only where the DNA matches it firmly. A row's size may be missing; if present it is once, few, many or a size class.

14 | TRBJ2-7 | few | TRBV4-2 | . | TGTGCCAGCAGCCCGCAAGCGGCCGACTACGAGCAGTACTTC | CASSPQAADYEQYF
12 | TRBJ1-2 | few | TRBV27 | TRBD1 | TGTGCCAGCTCGTCAGGGGGTTGGCGCTACACCTTC | CASSSGGWRYTF
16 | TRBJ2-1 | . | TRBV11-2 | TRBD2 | TGTGCCAGCAGCTTAGAACTAGCGGGAAATTGGAATGAGCAGTTCTTC | CASSLELAGNWNEQFF
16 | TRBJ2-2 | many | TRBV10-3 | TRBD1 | TGTGCCATCAGTGAGAGACAGGGGGTGAACACCGGGGAGCTGTTTTTT | CAISERQGVNTGELFF
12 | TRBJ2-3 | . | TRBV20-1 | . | TGCAGTGCTAGCGGTATCAGAGATACGCAGTATTTT | CSASGIRDTQYF
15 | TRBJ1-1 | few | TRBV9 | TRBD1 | TGTGCCAGCAGCGTAGCTGCGACAGGGCTCACTGAAGCTTTCTTT | CASSVAATGLTEAFF
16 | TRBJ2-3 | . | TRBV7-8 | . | TGTGCCAGCACCCCAGAGCCGGATAAAAGAGCAGATACGCAGTATTTT | CASTPEPDKRADTQYF
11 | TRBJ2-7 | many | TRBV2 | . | TGTGCCAGCAGTGAAGAGAGAAGACAGTACTTC | CASSEERRQYF
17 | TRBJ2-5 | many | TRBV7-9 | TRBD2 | TGTGCCAGCAGCTCTAGCCCCGGGACTAGCGGGAAAGAGACCCAGTACTTC | CASSSSPGTSGKETQYF
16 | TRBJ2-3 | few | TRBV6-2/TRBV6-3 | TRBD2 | TGTGCCAGCAGTCGCGGGGGGACTCCATGCACAGATACGCAGTATTTT | CASSRGGTPCTDTQYF
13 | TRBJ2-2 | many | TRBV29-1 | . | TGCAGCGTGAGAGGACAAAACACCGGGGAGCTGTTTTTT | CSVRGQNTGELFF
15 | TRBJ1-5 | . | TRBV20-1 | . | TGCAGTGCTAGGGGGACTGACGATAGCAATCAGCCCCAGCATTTT | CSARGTDDSNQPQHF
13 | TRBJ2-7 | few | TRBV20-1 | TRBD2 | TGCAGTGCTACCTGGGACTACTCCTACGAGCAGTACTTC | CSATWDYSYEQYF
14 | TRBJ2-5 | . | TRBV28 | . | TGTGCCAGCAGTCAAAGACAGATCCAAGAGACCCAGTACTTC | CASSQRQIQETQYF
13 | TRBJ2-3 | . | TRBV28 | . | TGTGCCAGCAGTCCAACACGGGGGGCCACGCAGTATTTT | CASSPTRGATQYF
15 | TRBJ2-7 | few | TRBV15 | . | TGTGCCACCAGCAGAGGCGGGACCCTCGCCTACGAGCAGTACTTC | CATSRGGTLAYEQYF
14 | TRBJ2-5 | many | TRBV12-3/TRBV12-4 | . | TGTGCCAGCAGTCTCGGCGTCAGGGTAGGGACCCAGTACTTC | CASSLGVRVGTQYF
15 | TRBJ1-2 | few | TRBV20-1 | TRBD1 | TGCAGTGCTACCCGGGACAGGGGGTTTTACTATGGCTACACCTTC | CSATRDRGFYYGYTF
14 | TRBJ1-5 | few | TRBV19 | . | TGTGCCAGTAGTATGCGAGACGGCGAATTGGCCCAGCATTTT | CASSMRDGELAQHF
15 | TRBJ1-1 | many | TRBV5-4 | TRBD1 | TGTGCCAGCAGCGGAGACCGGGACAGGGCTGGAGAAGCTTTCTTT | CASSGDRDRAGEAFF
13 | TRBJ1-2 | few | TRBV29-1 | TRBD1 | TGCAGCGTGAAGACAGGGAGCTCCTATGGCTACACCTTC | CSVKTGSSYGYTF
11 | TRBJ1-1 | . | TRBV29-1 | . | TGCAGCGCTGCCGGGAACACTGAAGCTTTCTTT | CSAAGNTEAFF
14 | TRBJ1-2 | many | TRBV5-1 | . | TGCGCCAGCAGCTTTGCGTTGGAGACCTATGGCTACACCTTC | CASSFALETYGYTF
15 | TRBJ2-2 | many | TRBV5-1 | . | TGCGCCAGCAGCTTGGACAGCCCGGACACCGGGGAGCTGTTTTTT | CASSLDSPDTGELFF
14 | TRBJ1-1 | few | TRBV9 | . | TGTGCCAGCAGCGTTAACCCGGCGAACACTGAAGCTTTCTTT | CASSVNPANTEAFF
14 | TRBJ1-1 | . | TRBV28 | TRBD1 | TGTGCCAGCAGTATAACCGGGACAGCGACGGAAGCTTTCTTT | CASSITGTATEAFF
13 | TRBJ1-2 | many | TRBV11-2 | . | TGTGCCAGCAGCTTACAAGGGGACTATGGCTACACCTTC | CASSLQGDYGYTF
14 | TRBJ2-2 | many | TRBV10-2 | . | TGCGCCAGCAGTGAACTTAGCGGCACCGGGGAGCTGTTTTTT | CASSELSGTGELFF
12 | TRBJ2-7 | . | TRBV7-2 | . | TGTGCCAGCAGCTTATCGGGCAACGAGCAGTACTTC | CASSLSGNEQYF
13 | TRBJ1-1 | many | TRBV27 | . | TGTGCCAGCAGGGGACACGTGAACACTGAAGCTTTCTTT | CASRGHVNTEAFF
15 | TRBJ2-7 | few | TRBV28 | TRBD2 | TGTGCCAGCAGTTTAGGCGGGAGGAGAAGCTACGAGCAGTACTTC | CASSLGGRRSYEQYF
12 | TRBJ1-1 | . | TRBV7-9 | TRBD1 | TGTGCCAGCAGCTTCGGACAGGCTGAAGCTTTCTTT | CASSFGQAEAFF
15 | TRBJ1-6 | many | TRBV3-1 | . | TGTGCCAGCACAATGGGGCTGGGGAGAGAGTCACCCCTCCACTTT | CASTMGLGRESPLHF
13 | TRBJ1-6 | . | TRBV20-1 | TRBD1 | TGCAGTGCTAGGACAGGGTACAATTCACCCCTCCACTTT | CSARTGYNSPLHF
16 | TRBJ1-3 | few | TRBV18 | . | TGTGCCAGCTCACCCGGATGGGGGGCTTCTGGAAACACCATATATTTT | CASSPGWGASGNTIYF
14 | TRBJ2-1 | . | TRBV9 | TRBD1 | TGTGCCAGCGCAAGGACAGGGACCTACAATGAGCAGTTCTTC | CASARTGTYNEQFF
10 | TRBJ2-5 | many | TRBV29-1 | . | TGCAGCGTCAGAACAGAGACCCAGTACTTC | CSVRTETQYF
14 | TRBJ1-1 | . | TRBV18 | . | TGTGCCAGCTCACAGGACGGGGAATCGCATGAAGCTTTCTTT | CASSQDGESHEAFF
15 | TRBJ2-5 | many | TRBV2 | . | TGTGCCAGCAGTGTGGGAGCGGCCACGCAAGAGACCCAGTACTTC | CASSVGAATQETQYF
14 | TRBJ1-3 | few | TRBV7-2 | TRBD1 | TGTGCCAGCAGCTTTACGGGACAGCCCCTAGGGTTATATTTT | CASSFTGQPLGLYF
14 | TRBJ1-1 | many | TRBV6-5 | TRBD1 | TGTGCCAGCAGATTGACAGGGGTGAGCACTGAAGCTTTCTTT | CASRLTGVSTEAFF
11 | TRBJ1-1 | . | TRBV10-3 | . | TGTGCCGCCGGAGGGGACACTGAAGCTTTCTTT | CAAGGDTEAFF
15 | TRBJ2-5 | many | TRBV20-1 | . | TGCAGTGCCCCTGGGACCAACGTTGGTCCAGAGACCCAGTACTTC | CSAPGTNVGPETQYF
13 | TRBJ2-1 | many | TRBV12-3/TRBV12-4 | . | TGTGCCAGCAGTTATGTCCGTGGGGGTGAGCAGTTCTTC | CASSYVRGGEQFF
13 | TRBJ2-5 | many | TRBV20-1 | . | TGCAGTGCTGAGGGACTCAACGGGGAGACCCAGTACTTC | CSAEGLNGETQYF
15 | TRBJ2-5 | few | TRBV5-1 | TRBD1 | TGCGCCAGCAGCGAGACAGGGGATCGCCAAGAGACCCAGTACTTC | CASSETGDRQETQYF
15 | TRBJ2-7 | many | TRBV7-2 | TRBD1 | TGTGCCAGCAGCTACCGGGGACAGACCAGCTACGAGCAGTACTTC | CASSYRGQTSYEQYF
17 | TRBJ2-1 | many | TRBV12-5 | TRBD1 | TGTGCTAGTGGTTTGGTGTTGGGGACAGAAAACTACAATGAGCAGTTCTTC | CASGLVLGTENYNEQFF
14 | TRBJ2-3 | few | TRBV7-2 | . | TGTGCCAGCAGCATCGGGGCTAGCACAGATACGCAGTATTTT | CASSIGASTDTQYF
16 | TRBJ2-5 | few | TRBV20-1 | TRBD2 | TGCAGTGCTAGAGATCAGAGGCGGGAGGCGTTCGGGGACCAGTACTTC | CSARDQRREAFGDQYF
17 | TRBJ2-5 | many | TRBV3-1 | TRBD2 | TGTGCCAGCAGCCAAGATCGGTCTAGCGGGGGCCGAGAGACCCAGTACTTC | CASSQDRSSGGRETQYF
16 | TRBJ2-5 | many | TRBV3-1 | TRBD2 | TGTGCCAGCAGCCTCCGGACTAGCGGGGGCAAAGAGACCCAGTACTTC | CASSLRTSGGKETQYF
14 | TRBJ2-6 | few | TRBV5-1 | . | TGCGCCAGCACGCCTGGCTCTGGGGCCAACGTCCTGACTTTC | CASTPGSGANVLTF
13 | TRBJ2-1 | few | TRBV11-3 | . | TGTGCCAGCAGCCGCCGAGGGGTAACAGAGCAGTTCTTC | CASSRRGVTEQFF
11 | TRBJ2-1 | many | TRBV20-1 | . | TGCAGTGCTAGACTAAACAATGAGCAGTTCTTC | CSARLNNEQFF
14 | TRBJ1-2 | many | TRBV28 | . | TGTGCCAGCAATTCTAAAGGCGAAAACTATGGCTACACCTTC | CASNSKGENYGYTF
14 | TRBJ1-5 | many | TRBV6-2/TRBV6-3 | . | TGTGCCAGCAGTTACGGTCGGCTCAATCAGCCCCAGCATTTT | CASSYGRLNQPQHF